This T cell receptor beta chain stems from a study of shared clonotypes between healthy human individuals. This clone occurred a few times. TCRdb's table, derived via immunoSEQ multiplex PCR, lists solely in-frame clones and lacks some. Here the sample spans about 1 million clones, roughly 80% being singletons. V was pared by 1 base and J by 4 bases, with 9 bases between. This CDR3 contains 14 residues. Germline loops: CDR1 SGHTA, CDR2 FQGNSA. The sample was memory CD4+ T cells sorted from blood. Documented subset: CD45RA-negative fraction. V is TRBV7-2 and J is TRBJ2-3, with D perhaps TRBD1 or TRBD2 (5 bases each). The source of this sequence is a young man in good health. Written as DNA, the CDR3 is TGTGCCAGCAGCTTAGTGTGGGACGCAGATACGCAGTATTTT. Its protein is CASSLVWDADTQYF. The full variable domain, rest sourced from reference TRBV7-2 and TRBJ2-3, is GAGVSQSPSNKVTEKGKDVELRCDPISGHTALYWYRQSLGQGLEFLIYFQGNSAPDKSGLPSDRFSAERTGGSVSTLTIQRTQQEDSAVYLCASSLVWDADTQYFGPGTRLTVL.